These 21 T cell receptor beta chains were all obtained from the same sample, sequenced in a study of response to subunit inactivated influenza vaccine. TCRdb re-analysed the RT-PCR reads in MiXCR, keeping a single row per CDR3 protein. The sample holds hundreds of thousands of distinct CDR3 sequences, approximately 11% seen once. These same data were also listed under a study on T cells expressing NK-cell markers. That publication notes: The authors generated TCR beta cDNA through 5'RACE template switching with UMIs.

The sample consisted of PBMCs from blood, taken on the day of vaccination. All receptors derive from a middle-aged man who received an inactivated influenza vaccine.

This clonotype was counted a few times. The chain joins TRBV12-3 or TRBV12-4 to TRBJ2-2; the D is unclear. V lost 7 bases to trimming and J lost 4 bases, with 10 bases between them. This CDR3 contains 13 residues. CDR3 nucleotide sequence: TGTGCCAGCACCAACCGAGGCACCGGGGAGCTGTTTTTT. It yields the protein CASTNRGTGELFF.

V gene TRBV7-9 combines with J gene TRBJ2-1; TRBD1 matches at 7 bases. V lost 4 bases to trimming and J lost 8 bases; unmatched junction nucleotides: 11. This CDR3 is built from 15 residues. Germline loops: CDR1 SEHNR, CDR2 FQNEAQ (reference sequence). Here the CDR3 DNA reads TGTGCCAGCAGCTGGCCCGGGACAGTAGGTTATGAGCAGTTCTTC. It is translated as CASSWPGTVGYEQFF.

This clonotype was detected many times. The chain couples TRBV11-2 to TRBJ2-4; D is tentatively TRBD1 or TRBD2 (5 bases each). CDR1 is SGHAT, CDR2 FQNNGV, per germline. This CDR3 contains 18 residues. V was cut by 7 bases and J by 3 bases, with 25 bases left in between. CDR3 coding DNA: TGTGCCAGCACCAGGGTTAACGGGGCGCCCTTAAGCAAAAACATTCAGTACTTC. This translates into CASTRVNGAPLSKNIQYF.

In this sample, this clonotype turned up many times. The chain uses TRBV5-1 and TRBJ2-2, with a tentative D call TRBD2 (6 bases). The ends were cut back, 2 bases at V and 1 base at J, with 9 bases in the middle. Germline-derived CDR1 and CDR2 are SGHRS and YFSETQ. This CDR3 is built from 15 residues. In nucleotides, the CDR3 is TGCGCCAGCAGCTTAGGAGGGTTGAACACCGGGGAGCTGTTTTTT. This sequence encodes CASSLGGLNTGELFF. Complete variable domain (other parts from reference TRBV5-1 and TRBJ2-2): KAGVTQTPRYLIKTRGQQVTLSCSPISGHRSVSWYQQTPGQGLQFLFEYFSETQRNKGNFPGRFSGRQFSNSRSEMNVSTLELGDSALYLCASSLGGLNTGELFFGEGSRLTVL.

This clonotype was found a few times. The J gene is TRBJ2-5, the V gene TRBV7-2; D may be TRBD2 (6 bases). Germline assignment: CDR1 SGHTA and CDR2 FQGNSA. The CDR3 is made up of 15 amino acids. With 0 bases removed from V and 5 bases from J, the gap between germline ends came to 13 bases. CDR3 protein: CASSLAQGGWETQYF. In DNA form, the CDR3 reads TGTGCCAGCAGCTTAGCGCAGGGAGGCTGGGAGACCCAGTACTTC.

This clonotype has a handful of counts. The CDR3 sequence is CASSLGGRVAKNIQYF. The CDR3 nucleotides read TGTGCCAGCAGTTTAGGGGGCAGGGTGGCCAAAAACATTCAGTACTTC. This chain links TRBV12-3 or TRBV12-4 with TRBJ2-4, with D possibly being TRBD1 (5 bases). The CDR3 is 16 residues long. Trimming took 1 base from V and 1 from J, leaving 11 bases between them.

This clonotype has more than one count but fewer than ten. The rearrangement links TRBV6-5 to TRBJ1-4, with D possibly TRBD1 on 6 matching bases. The ends were cut back, 2 bases at V and 1 base at J, with 11 bases in the middle. Germline values: CDR1 MNHEY, CDR2 SVGAGI. The CDR3 has 16 amino acids. CDR3 bases: TGTGCCAGCAGTTACGCGGGGGGGCGAACTAATGAAAAACTGTTTTTT. Amino acid sequence: CASSYAGGRTNEKLFF.

This clonotype showed up just a few times. The V call is TRBV4-1, the J call TRBJ2-3; 10 nucleotides agree with TRBD2. The germline V gene encodes CDR1 MGHRA and CDR2 YSYEKL. The CDR3 extends over 16 amino acids. Trimming at V came to 0 bases and at J to 7 bases, leaving 7 bases not matched to a gene. The DNA of the CDR3 is TGCGCCAGCAGCCAAGAGTCTAGCGGGGGCCTATATACGCAGTATTTT. It is translated as CASSQESSGGLYTQYF.

CDR3 protein: CASSLLDHYNEQFF. Here the CDR3 DNA reads TGTGCCAGCAGTTTACTAGACCATTACAATGAGCAGTTCTTC. The rearrangement links TRBV12-3 or TRBV12-4 to TRBJ2-1; D is undetermined. The CDR3 totals 14 residues. V shed 2 bases and J shed 4 bases, with 9 bases lying between them.

The chain has TRBV20-1 and TRBJ2-2, with D unresolved. V was cut by 4 bases and J by 2 bases, with 14 bases left in between. There are 15 residues in the CDR3. Per germline, CDR1 DFQATT and CDR2 SNEGSKA (reference sequence). The CDR3 is CSATLTGANTGELFF. The CDR3 DNA reads TGCAGTGCTACGTTGACTGGCGCAAACACCGGGGAGCTGTTTTTT.

The chain's CDR3 is CASSYPWTRLGPSSYEQYF. The CDR3 coding sequence is TGTGCCAGCAGTTACCCCTGGACTCGGTTAGGGCCCAGCTCCTACGAGCAGTACTTC. The chain recombines TRBV6-2 or TRBV6-3 with TRBJ2-7; D may be TRBD2 (5 bases). Per germline, CDR1 MNHEY and CDR2 SVGEGT. The CDR3 extends over 19 amino acids. V was cut by 2 bases and J by 0 bases, with 23 bases left in between.

This clonotype was recorded a few times. The rearrangement uses TRBV20-1 and TRBJ2-5; weak D call: TRBD1 (6 bases). V was trimmed by 0 bases and J by 2 bases, leaving 13 bases between them. The V gene's germline CDR1 is DFQATT and CDR2 SNEGSKA (reference sequence). The CDR3 is 15 residues long. The CDR3 coding sequence is TGCAGTGCTAGAGACCCCGGGACAAGTCAAGAGACCCAGTACTTC. Its translation is CSARDPGTSQETQYF.

This clonotype appeared many times. This chain uses TRBV28 with TRBJ2-1, with TRBD1 matching over 9 bases. V was clipped by 4 bases and J by 7 bases; unmatched bases: 8. The CDR3 runs to 15 residues. Germline V gene data show CDR1 as MDHEN and CDR2 as SYDVKM. The CDR3 protein is CASSSLGQGGNEQFF. The CDR3, as DNA: TGTGCCAGCAGTTCCTTGGGACAGGGCGGAAATGAGCAGTTCTTC.

The count of this clonotype is one. The chain uses TRBV6-5 and TRBJ2-7, with 8 positions matching TRBD1. The CDR3 has 17 amino acids. V lost 2 bases to trimming and J lost 2 bases; unmatched junction nucleotides: 11. From germline, CDR1 is MNHEY and CDR2 SVGAGI. The CDR3 nucleotides are TGTGCCAGCAGTTACGAGGGGCGACAGGGGTACGCCTACGAGCAGTACTTC. It codes for CASSYEGRQGYAYEQYF.

This rearrangement joins TRBV7-2 to TRBJ2-1; D not certain. The CDR3 is 12 residues long. CDR1 is SGHTA and CDR2 is FQGNSA in the germline V gene. V lost 5 bases, J lost 6 bases, and 8 bases lay in between. CDR3 residues: CASSRPRNEQFF. As DNA, the CDR3 is TGTGCCAGCAGCCGCCCCCGCAATGAGCAGTTCTTC.

This clonotype was seen many times. The V call is TRBV18, the J call TRBJ2-1; no reliable D call. The germline CDR1 and CDR2 sequences are KGHSH and LQKENI. The CDR3 spans 13 residues. Between the trimmed V and J ends, which lost 1 base and 9 bases, there was a span of 10 bases. CDR3 region: CASSPLNFPEQFF. The CDR3 DNA sequence: TGTGCCAGCTCACCACTGAATTTTCCTGAGCAGTTCTTC.

This clonotype has at least ten counts. CDR3 residues: CASSQVVAGVLSGELFF. The CDR3 nucleotides are TGCGCCAGCAGCCAAGTCGTAGCGGGGGTCTTATCCGGGGAGCTGTTTTTT. V gene TRBV4-1 combines with J gene TRBJ2-2; TRBD2 agrees at 9 bases. V was clipped by 1 base and J by 6 bases; unmatched bases: 9. The CDR3 extends over 17 amino acids. Per germline, CDR1 MGHRA and CDR2 YSYEKL.

CDR3 amino acids: CASSLTGLRETQYF. The CDR3 DNA follows: TGTGCCAGCAGTCTGACAGGGCTGAGAGAGACCCAGTACTTC. The chain links TRBV12-3 or TRBV12-4 to TRBJ2-5; 7 nucleotides line up with TRBD1. Germline trimming cut 5 bases from V and 4 bases from J; bases unmatched to any gene: 7. This CDR3 has 14 amino acids.

This clonotype occurred many times. The chain uses TRBV3-1 and TRBJ1-1; D is unresolved. The CDR3 has 13 residues. The V gene's germline CDR1 is LGHDT and CDR2 YNNKEL (reference sequence). The V end lost 4 bases, the J end lost 0 bases, and 6 bases lay between the germline ends. Written as DNA, the CDR3 is TGTGCCAGCAGCCCTATGATGAACACTGAAGCTTTCTTT. Its translation: CASSPMMNTEAFF. Full variable domain (outside the CDR3, taken from reference TRBV3-1 and TRBJ1-1): DTAVSQTPKYLVTQMGNDKSIKCEQNLGHDTMYWYKQDSKKFLKIMFSYNNKELIINETVPNRFSPKSPDKAHLNLHINSLELGDSAVYFCASSPMMNTEAFFGQGTRLTVV.

The chain joins TRBV5-6 to TRBJ2-7; D unresolved. The CDR3 consists of 15 residues. Looked up from germline, CDR1 is SGHDT and CDR2 is YYEEEE. Trimming left V 2 bases short and J 3 bases short, with 15 bases between. The CDR3: CASSFFLGTYYEQYF. The CDR3 DNA sequence: TGTGCCAGCAGCTTTTTTTTAGGAACATACTACGAGCAGTACTTC.

V and J are TRBV12-3 or TRBV12-4 and TRBJ2-2, with 14 bases aligning to TRBD2. Trimming removed 5 bases from V and 8 bases from J; junction bases left unmatched: 19. This CDR3 comprises 20 residues. The CDR3 spells CASSPGTSGGKHLMKGELFF. In DNA, the CDR3 is TGTGCCAGCAGTCCCGGGACTAGCGGGGGAAAGCACCTTATGAAGGGGGAGCTGTTTTTT.